The TCR beta chain described here comes from a study of shared clonotypes between healthy human individuals. Background on the study: CD4 naive and CD4 memory each took three plates per donor, while CD8 naive took two and CD8 memory one.

The V gene's germline CDR1 is SGHDT and CDR2 YYEEEE. V lost 2 bases, J lost 4 bases, and 12 bases lay in between. This CDR3 has 14 amino acids. This clone was detected once. It was across several immunoSEQ plates that each subset's genomic DNA was evenly split. Measured with immunoSEQ multiplex PCR; TCRdb has only the in-frame clones, and not every one. The profile shows about 1.5 million clones, approximately 98% of them singletons. The sequencing input was naive CD4+ T cells sorted from blood. Subset in this sample: CD45RA+ positively selected. This chain links TRBV5-6 with TRBJ2-5; D ambiguous. The TCR comes from a man between 25 and 39 years old in good health. CDR3 in DNA: TGTGCCAGCAGCTTCTCGCATTATCGAGAGACCCAGTACTTC. Translated: CASSFSHYRETQYF. Complete variable domain (other parts from reference TRBV5-6 and TRBJ2-5): DAGVTQSPTHLIKTRGQQVTLRCSPKSGHDTVSWYQQALGQGPQFIFQYYEEEERQRGNFPDRFSGHQFPNYSSELNVNALLLGDSALYLCASSFSHYRETQYFGPGTRLLVL.